These T cell receptor beta chains were read from a single sample in a study of blood T cell repertoires in COVID-19. Sequencing was performed with immunoSEQ multiplex PCR; in TCRdb, only in-frame clones are kept and a portion is missing. The data contain about 190,000 clones, 82% of them seen just once; the ten biggest clones take up less than 5.5%. Sample: PBMCs or T cells enriched from blood (not recorded which). Receptor source: a woman aged 60-75 years with acute COVID-19. CDR3s include the opening cysteine and the closing phenylalanine or tryptophan. D genes are given only for firm matches. A clone size is listed for some rows: how often the clone was seen (once, few, many), or a class if it is expanded.

.,TRBJ1-4,TRBV11-2,TRBD1,18,TGTGCCAGCAGCTTGGGACAGGGCGTCATGACAACTAATGAAAAACTGTTTTTT,CASSLGQGVMTTNEKLFF
.,TRBJ1-5,TRBV6-1,.,18,TGTGCCAGCAGTGAAGGTCCCGAATTACAGCTCCCCAATCAGCCCCAGCATTTT,CASSEGPELQLPNQPQHF
.,TRBJ2-2,TRBV7-2,.,15,TGTGCCAGCAGCTTAGATAGGGGGAACGCCGGGGAGCTGTTTTTT,CASSLDRGNAGELFF
.,TRBJ1-1,TRBV25-1,TRBD1,14,TGTGCCAGCAGTGATAGTGGGACAGGGGTCGACGCTTTCTTT,CASSDSGTGVDAFF
once,TRBJ1-5,TRBV29-1,.,14,TGCAGCGTCCAGGTATGGGGGGACGATCAGCCCCAGCATTTT,CSVQVWGDDQPQHF
.,TRBJ1-4,TRBV27,TRBD1,14,TGTGCCAGCAGTTTCCTGGGACAGGGAGAAAAACTGTTTTTT,CASSFLGQGEKLFF
once,TRBJ1-5,TRBV4-2,.,16,TGTGCCAGCAGCCAAGGGGGCGCGTTCGGCAATCAGCCCCAGCATTTT,CASSQGGAFGNQPQHF
.,TRBJ1-1,TRBV5-8,TRBD1,14,TGTGCCAGCAGCTCGGGACAGGGGGCGGCTGAAGCTTTCTTT,CASSSGQGAAEAFF
.,TRBJ1-2,TRBV12-3/TRBV12-4,.,13,TGTGCCAGCAGCTCCGGGACATACTATGGCTACACCTTC,CASSSGTYYGYTF
.,TRBJ1-5,TRBV28,.,16,TGTGCCAGCATCCCCACCAGGGTTCAGAGCAATCAGCCCCAGCATTTT,CASIPTRVQSNQPQHF
.,TRBJ1-3,TRBV6-5,.,15,TGTGCCAGCAGACCACCCCGGGACACTGGAAACACCATATATTTT,CASRPPRDTGNTIYF
many,TRBJ2-2,TRBV18,TRBD1,17,TGTGCCAGCTCACCAACAGGGGCCACCCTGAACACCGGGGAGCTGTTTTTT,CASSPTGATLNTGELFF
.,TRBJ2-5,TRBV11-2,TRBD1,15,TGTGCCAGCAGCTTAGAGGCGGCAGGGGGAGAGACCCAGTACTTC,CASSLEAAGGETQYF
.,TRBJ1-5,TRBV21-1,.,18,TGTGCCAGCAGCCCCGGGAGAGGAGGGGTCAGCAGCAATCAGCCCCAGCATTTT,CASSPGRGGVSSNQPQHF
.,TRBJ1-6,TRBV28,.,11,TGTGCCAGCAGTTCCCGGAGACCCCTCCACTTT,CASSSRRPLHF
.,TRBJ2-1,TRBV18,TRBD2,15,TGTGCCAGCTCCTTCGGTAGCGGGAGTCGCGGTGAGCAGTTCTTC,CASSFGSGSRGEQFF
.,TRBJ1-4,TRBV5-1,.,16,TGCGCCAGCAGCTTTTCGACCAGAAGGGGTAATGAAAAACTGTTTTTT,CASSFSTRRGNEKLFF
once,TRBJ1-1,TRBV3-1/TRBV3-2,.,17,TGTGCCAGCAGCCAAGCGTATCTAGGGGTCGGGAACACTGAAGCTTTCTTT,CASSQAYLGVGNTEAFF
.,TRBJ1-3,TRBV14,.,18,TGTGCCAGCAGCCGATACAGATCAGGGTACCCTTCTGGAAACACCATATATTTT,CASSRYRSGYPSGNTIYF
.,TRBJ1-4,TRBV5-1,TRBD1,14,TGCGCCAGCAGCCCAGGACAGGGTAATGAAAAACTGTTTTTT,CASSPGQGNEKLFF
.,TRBJ1-2,TRBV6-6,TRBD1,15,TGTGCCAGCACCATGGACAGGCCTAAATTCTATGGCTACACCTTC,CASTMDRPKFYGYTF
.,TRBJ1-5,TRBV7-2,.,14,TGTGCCAGCAGCTTGGGAGTAAGCAATCAGCCCCAGCATTTT,CASSLGVSNQPQHF
.,TRBJ1-1,TRBV20-1,.,15,TGCAGTGCTAGTGGGTTTTATTCAGGGAACACTGAAGCTTTCTTT,CSASGFYSGNTEAFF
.,TRBJ1-1,TRBV19,.,11,TGTGCCAGTAGTAGGCGGTCGGAAGCTTTCTTT,CASSRRSEAFF
.,TRBJ2-1,TRBV7-9,.,13,TGTGCCAGCAGCTTAGCTGGCCAGAATGAGCAGTTCTTC,CASSLAGQNEQFF
.,TRBJ2-5,TRBV7-9,.,15,TGTGCCAGCAGCAACGGCCGACTGGGGAGGGAGACCCAGTACTTC,CASSNGRLGRETQYF
.,TRBJ1-4,TRBV6-5,.,13,TGTGCCAGTAAGGAGCAGGGCAGTGAAAAACTGTTTTTT,CASKEQGSEKLFF
.,TRBJ2-2,TRBV4-2,.,15,TGTGCCAGCAGCCCCGAGAGGGCACAGGGCGGGGAGCTGTTTTTT,CASSPERAQGGELFF
.,TRBJ2-5,TRBV24-1,.,14,TGTGCCACCAGTGCCAAAGGCCAGGCCAGGACCCAGTACTTC,CATSAKGQARTQYF
.,TRBJ2-1,TRBV7-9,TRBD2,17,TGTGCCAGCAACCTTATAGCGGGAGGGGGGTCCGTAGGTGAGCAGTTCTTC,CASNLIAGGGSVGEQFF
few,TRBJ2-1,TRBV10-2,.,20,TGCGCCAGCAGATCACTTCCGGGACTTAAGGGGCGTACTTCGGGGAATGAGCAGTTCTTC,CASRSLPGLKGRTSGNEQFF
.,TRBJ1-5,TRBV19,.,16,TGTGCCAGTAGCAATCCTTACCGGGATGGCAATCAGCCCCAGCATTTT,CASSNPYRDGNQPQHF
.,TRBJ1-2,TRBV27,TRBD1,15,TGTGCCAGCACACGGGGACAGGGGGGATCCTATGGCTACACCTTC,CASTRGQGGSYGYTF
.,TRBJ2-3,TRBV10-3,.,15,TGTGCCATCAGTGAAAGGACTGGGAGCACAGATACGCAGTATTTT,CAISERTGSTDTQYF
.,TRBJ2-7,TRBV6-1,.,12,TGTGCCAGCAGTTTGGGCGGGTACGAGCAGTACTTC,CASSLGGYEQYF
.,TRBJ1-5,TRBV19,.,15,TGTGCCAGTAGTATTCGTGTAGCCAGTGGACAGCCCCAGCATTTT,CASSIRVASGQPQHF
.,TRBJ1-5,TRBV7-2,TRBD1,15,TGTGCCAGCAGCCCGGACAGGGGTAGCAATCAGCCCCAGCATTTT,CASSPDRGSNQPQHF
.,TRBJ1-1,TRBV12-3/TRBV12-4,TRBD1,13,TGTGCCAGCAGTTTGGACAGGGAAACTGAAGCTTTCTTT,CASSLDRETEAFF
few,TRBJ2-7,TRBV10-1,TRBD1,14,TGCGCCAGCAAACCCGGGACAGGACCCTACGAGCAGTACTTC,CASKPGTGPYEQYF
few,TRBJ2-7,TRBV5-4,TRBD2,15,TGTGCCAGCAGCCCTGAGAGCGGGAGCTCCTACGAGCAGTACTTC,CASSPESGSSYEQYF
once,TRBJ2-5,TRBV5-1,.,14,TGCGCCAGCAGCTTGGGCGGGACCCCAGAGACCCAGTACTTC,CASSLGGTPETQYF
many,TRBJ1-6,TRBV29-1,.,13,TGCAGCGTTGGTCAGGGAAGGAATTCACCCCTCCACTTT,CSVGQGRNSPLHF
.,TRBJ1-2,TRBV19,.,12,TGTGCCAGCAAAGACACAGGATATGGCTACACCTTC,CASKDTGYGYTF
once,TRBJ2-3,TRBV4-3,TRBD2,17,TGCGCCAGCAGCCAAGAGGCTAGCGGGAGGGCGGGAGATACGCAGTATTTT,CASSQEASGRAGDTQYF
.,TRBJ1-1,TRBV12-3/TRBV12-4,.,11,TGTGCCAGCAGTTTACGCACTGAAGCTTTCTTT,CASSLRTEAFF
.,TRBJ1-1,TRBV27,TRBD1,14,TGTGCCAGCAGCGGGCTACAGGGGGACACTGAAGCTTTCTTT,CASSGLQGDTEAFF
.,TRBJ2-5,TRBV2,TRBD2,18,TGTGCCAGCCCCTCAGGGACTAGCGGGAGCCTAGGCGAAGGGACCCAGTACTTC,CASPSGTSGSLGEGTQYF
.,TRBJ1-6,TRBV7-2,TRBD1,14,TGTGCCAGCAGCGACAGGGGGGGGAATTCACCCCTCCACTTT,CASSDRGGNSPLHF
.,TRBJ2-5,TRBV4-1,TRBD1,15,TGCGCCAGCAGCCAAGGAGTACAGGGGCGGGAGACCCAGTACTTC,CASSQGVQGRETQYF
.,TRBJ1-5,TRBV27,.,11,TGTGCCAGCAGTTTTATTCAGCCCCAGCATTTT,CASSFIQPQHF